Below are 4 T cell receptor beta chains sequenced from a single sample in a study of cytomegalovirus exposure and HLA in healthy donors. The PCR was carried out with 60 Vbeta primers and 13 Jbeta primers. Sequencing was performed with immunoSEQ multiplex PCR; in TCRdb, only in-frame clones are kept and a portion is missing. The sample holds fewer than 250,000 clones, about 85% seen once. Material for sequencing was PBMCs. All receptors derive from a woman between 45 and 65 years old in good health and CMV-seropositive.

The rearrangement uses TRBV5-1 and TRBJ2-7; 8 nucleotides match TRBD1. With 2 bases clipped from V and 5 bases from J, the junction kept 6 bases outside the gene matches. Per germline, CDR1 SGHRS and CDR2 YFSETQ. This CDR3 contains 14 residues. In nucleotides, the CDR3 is TGCGCCAGCAGCTTAGGACAGGGCGACCACGAGCAGTACTTC. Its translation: CASSLGQGDHEQYF.

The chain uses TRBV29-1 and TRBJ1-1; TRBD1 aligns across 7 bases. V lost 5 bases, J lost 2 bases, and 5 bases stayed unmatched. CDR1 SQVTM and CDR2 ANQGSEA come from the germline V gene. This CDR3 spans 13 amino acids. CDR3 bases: TGCAGCGTTTGCCGGGACAGTAACACTGAAGCTTTCTTT. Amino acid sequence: CSVCRDSNTEAFF.

CDR3 in DNA: TGTGCCAGCAGTCCGTCACAGGGGGCCCAGGGAAAACTGTTTTTT. Protein product: CASSPSQGAQGKLFF. The J gene is TRBJ1-4, the V gene TRBV6-5, with TRBD1 matching 9 bases. After removal of 5 bases from V and 10 bases from J, the junction contained 11 bases not matched to a gene. Germline CDR1 MNHEY, CDR2 SVGAGI. The CDR3 length is 15 residues.

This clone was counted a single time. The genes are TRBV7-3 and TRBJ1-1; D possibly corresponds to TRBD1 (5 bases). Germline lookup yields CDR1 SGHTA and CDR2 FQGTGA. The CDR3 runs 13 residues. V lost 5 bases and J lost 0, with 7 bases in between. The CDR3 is CASSRDLNTEAFF. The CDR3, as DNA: TGTGCCAGCAGCCGGGACTTGAACACTGAAGCTTTCTTT.